The source of this T cell receptor (beta chain) is a study of beta chain features in type 1 diabetes. Whole-study findings and limits: Type 1 diabetes patients had moderately but significantly shorter TCRB CDR3s in all four CD4+ subsets. Within the patient group, naive, central memory and Treg TCRB repertoires appeared more similar to each other than within healthy donors.

CDR1 is SGHAT, CDR2 FQNNGV, per germline. The CDR3 has 13 amino acids. The V gene lost 1 base and the J gene lost 7 bases, with 10 bases spanning the gap. This clone was detected only a few times. Its antigen is not identified. The whole isolated RNA underwent reverse transcription, so sequencing captured expressed TCRB transcripts. Sequenced by immunoSEQ multiplex PCR; TCRdb stores in-frame clones only, minus some. The sample includes fewer than 900,000 clones, 15% to 20% of them seen just once. The sequence was collected from a young woman in good health. The sequencing sample was made of naive CD4+ T cells from blood. The chain recombines TRBV11-2 with TRBJ1-1; the D gene is possibly TRBD1 (5 bases). The CDR3 region has the DNA TGTGCCAGCAGCTTAGGTATGAGGGGTGAAGCTTTCTTT. It encodes CASSLGMRGEAFF. The full variable domain, with the rest looked up from reference TRBV11-2 and TRBJ1-1, is EAGVAQSPRYKIIEKRQSVAFWCNPISGHATLYWYQQILGQGPKLLIQFQNNGVVDDSQLPKDRFSAERLKGVDSTLKIQPAKLEDSAVYLCASSLGMRGEAFFGQGTRLTVV.